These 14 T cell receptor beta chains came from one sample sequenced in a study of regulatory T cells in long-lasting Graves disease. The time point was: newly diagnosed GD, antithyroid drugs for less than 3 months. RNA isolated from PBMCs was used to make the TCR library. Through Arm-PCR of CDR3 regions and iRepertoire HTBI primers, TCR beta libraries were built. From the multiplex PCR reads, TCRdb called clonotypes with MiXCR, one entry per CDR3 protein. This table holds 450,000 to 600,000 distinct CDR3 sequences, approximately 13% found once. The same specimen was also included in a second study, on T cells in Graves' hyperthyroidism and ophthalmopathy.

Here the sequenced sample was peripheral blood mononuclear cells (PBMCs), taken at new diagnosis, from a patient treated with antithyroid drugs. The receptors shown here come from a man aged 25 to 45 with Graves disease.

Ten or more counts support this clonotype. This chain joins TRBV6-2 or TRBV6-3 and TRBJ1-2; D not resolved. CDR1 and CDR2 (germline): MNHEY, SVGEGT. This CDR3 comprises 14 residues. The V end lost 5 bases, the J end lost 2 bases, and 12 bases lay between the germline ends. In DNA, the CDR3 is TGTGCCAGCAGTAGGGCAGGAACAAACTATGGCTACACCTTC. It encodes CASSRAGTNYGYTF.

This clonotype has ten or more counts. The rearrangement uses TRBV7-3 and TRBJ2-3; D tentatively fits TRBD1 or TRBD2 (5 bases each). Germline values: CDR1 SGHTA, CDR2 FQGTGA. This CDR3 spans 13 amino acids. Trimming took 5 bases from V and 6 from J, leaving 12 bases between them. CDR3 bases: TGTGCCAGCAGCACCTACTGGGGGGATACGCAGTATTTT. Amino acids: CASSTYWGDTQYF. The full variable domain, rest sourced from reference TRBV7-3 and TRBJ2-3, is GAGVSQTPSNKVTEKGKYVELRCDPISGHTALYWYRQSLGQGPEFLIYFQGTGAADDSGLPNDRFFAVRPEGSVSTLKIQRTERGDSAVYLCASSTYWGDTQYFGPGTRLTVL.

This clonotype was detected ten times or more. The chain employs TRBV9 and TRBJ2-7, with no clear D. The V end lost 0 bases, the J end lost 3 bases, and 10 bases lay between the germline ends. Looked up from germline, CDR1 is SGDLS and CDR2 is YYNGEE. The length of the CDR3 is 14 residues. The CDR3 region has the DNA TGTGCCAGCAGCGTAGGGGATGGGGTCTACGAGCAGTACTTC. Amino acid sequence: CASSVGDGVYEQYF.

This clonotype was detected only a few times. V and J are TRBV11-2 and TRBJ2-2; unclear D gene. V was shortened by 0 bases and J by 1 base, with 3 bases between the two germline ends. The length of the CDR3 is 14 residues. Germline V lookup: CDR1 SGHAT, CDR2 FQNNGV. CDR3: CASSLEENTGELFF. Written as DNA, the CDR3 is TGTGCCAGCAGCTTAGAGGAGAACACCGGGGAGCTGTTTTTT.

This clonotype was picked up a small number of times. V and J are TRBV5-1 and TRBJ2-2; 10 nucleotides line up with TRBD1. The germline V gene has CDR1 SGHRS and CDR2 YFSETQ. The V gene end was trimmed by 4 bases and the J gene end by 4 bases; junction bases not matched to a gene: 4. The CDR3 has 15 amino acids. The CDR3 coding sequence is TGCGCCAGCAGCCAATGGACAGGGGGCACCGGGGAGCTGTTTTTT. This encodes CASSQWTGGTGELFF.

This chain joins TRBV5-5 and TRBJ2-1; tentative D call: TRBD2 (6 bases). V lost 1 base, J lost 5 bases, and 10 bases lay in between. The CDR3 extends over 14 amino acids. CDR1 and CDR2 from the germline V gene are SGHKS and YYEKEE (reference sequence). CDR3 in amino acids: CASSLTSPNNEQFF. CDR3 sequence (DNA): TGTGCCAGCAGCTTGACTAGCCCGAACAATGAGCAGTTCTTC.

In nucleotides, the CDR3 is TGTGCCAGCAGTTACGCGAGCCGACAGGGGAGATCCTCCTACAATGAGCAGTTCTTC. Protein sequence: CASSYASRQGRSSYNEQFF. The rearrangement uses TRBV6-9 and TRBJ2-1, with TRBD1 matching over 8 bases. Germline assignment: CDR1 MNHGY and CDR2 SVAAGI. J gave up 0 bases and V 3 bases, and 13 bases lay outside the gene matches. The CDR3 has 19 amino acids.

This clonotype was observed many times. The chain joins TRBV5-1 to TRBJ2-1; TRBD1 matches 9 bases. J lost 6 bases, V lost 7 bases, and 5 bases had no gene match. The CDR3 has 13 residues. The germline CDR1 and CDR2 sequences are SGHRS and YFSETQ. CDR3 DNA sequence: TGCGCCAGCGGACAGGGGCTCGGCAATGAGCAGTTCTTC. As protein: CASGQGLGNEQFF. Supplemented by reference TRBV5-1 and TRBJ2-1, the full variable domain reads KAGVTQTPRYLIKTRGQQVTLSCSPISGHRSVSWYQQTPGQGLQFLFEYFSETQRNKGNFPGRFSGRQFSNSRSEMNVSTLELGDSALYLCASGQGLGNEQFFGPGTRLTVL.

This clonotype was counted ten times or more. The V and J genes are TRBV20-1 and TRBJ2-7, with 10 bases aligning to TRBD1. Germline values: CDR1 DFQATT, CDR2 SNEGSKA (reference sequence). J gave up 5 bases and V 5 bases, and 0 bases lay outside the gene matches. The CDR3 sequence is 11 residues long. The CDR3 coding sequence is TGCAGTGCTGACAGGGGGCACGAGCAGTACTTC. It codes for CSADRGHEQYF.

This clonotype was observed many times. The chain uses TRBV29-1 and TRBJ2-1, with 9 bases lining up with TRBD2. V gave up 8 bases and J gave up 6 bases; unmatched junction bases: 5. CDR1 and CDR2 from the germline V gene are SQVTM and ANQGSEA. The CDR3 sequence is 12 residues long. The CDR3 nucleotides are TGCAGCTGGAGACTAGCGGCCAATGAGCAGTTCTTC. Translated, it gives CSWRLAANEQFF.

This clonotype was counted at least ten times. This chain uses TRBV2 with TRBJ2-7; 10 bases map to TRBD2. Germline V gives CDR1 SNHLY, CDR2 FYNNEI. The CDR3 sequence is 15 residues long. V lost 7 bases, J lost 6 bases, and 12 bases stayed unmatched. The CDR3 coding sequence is TGTGCCAGCACCCAATCTAGCGGGAGTATACGCGAGCAGTACTTC. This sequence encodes CASTQSSGSIREQYF. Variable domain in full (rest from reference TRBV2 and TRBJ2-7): EPEVTQTPSHQVTQMGQEVILRCVPISNHLYFYWYRQILGQKVEFLVSFYNNEISEKSEIFDDQFSVERPDGSNFTLKIRSTKLEDSAMYFCASTQSSGSIREQYFGPGTRLTVT.

CDR3 protein: CAWTPTGVDYEQYF. The CDR3 nucleotides are TGTGCCTGGACCCCTACAGGGGTGGACTACGAGCAGTACTTC. The V call is TRBV30, the J call TRBJ2-7; 7 bases line up with TRBD1. The CDR3 is 14 residues long. V lost 4 bases and J lost 3; bases outside the gene matches: 9. CDR1 and CDR2 from the germline V gene are GTSNPN and SVGIG (reference sequence).

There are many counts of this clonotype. CDR3: CASGSGTGGNEQFF. CDR3 nucleotides: TGTGCTAGTGGGTCCGGGACAGGGGGAAATGAGCAGTTCTTC. The gene calls are TRBV12-5 and TRBJ2-1; 11 bases line up with TRBD1. CDR1 is LGHNT and CDR2 is FRNRAP in the germline V gene. The CDR3 is made up of 14 amino acids. V was pared by 6 bases and J by 7 bases, with 5 bases of the junction left unmatched.

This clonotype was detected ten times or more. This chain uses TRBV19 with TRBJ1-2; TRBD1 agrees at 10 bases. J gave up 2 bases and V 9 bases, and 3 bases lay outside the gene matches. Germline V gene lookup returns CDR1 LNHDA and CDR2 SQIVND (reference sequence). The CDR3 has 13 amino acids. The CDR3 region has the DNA TGTGCCAGCGGACAGGGGGGCAACTATGGCTACACCTTC. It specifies CASGQGGNYGYTF.